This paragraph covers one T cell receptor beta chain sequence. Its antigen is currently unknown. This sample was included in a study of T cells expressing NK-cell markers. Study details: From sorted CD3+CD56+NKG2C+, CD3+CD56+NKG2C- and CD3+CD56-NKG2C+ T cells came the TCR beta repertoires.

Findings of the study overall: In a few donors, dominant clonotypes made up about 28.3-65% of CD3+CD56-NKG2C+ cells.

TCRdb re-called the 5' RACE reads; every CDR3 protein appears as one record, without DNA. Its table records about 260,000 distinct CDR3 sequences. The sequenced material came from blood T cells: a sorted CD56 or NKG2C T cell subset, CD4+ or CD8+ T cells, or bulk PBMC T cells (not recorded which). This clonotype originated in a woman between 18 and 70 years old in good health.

CDR3 in amino acids: CATSRTSGREETQYF. The chain employs TRBV15 and TRBJ2-5; TCRdb designates TRBD2, a call that cannot be tested without DNA. CDR3 size: 15 residues. Germline V lookup: CDR1 LNHNV, CDR2 YYDKDF (reference sequence). Full variable domain (rest looked up from reference TRBV15 and TRBJ2-5): DAMVIQNPRYQVTQFGKPVTLSCSQTLNHNVMYWYQQKSSQAPKLLFHYYDKDFNNEADTPDNFQSRRPNTSFCFLDIRSPGLGDTAMYLCATSRTSGREETQYFGPGTRLLVL.